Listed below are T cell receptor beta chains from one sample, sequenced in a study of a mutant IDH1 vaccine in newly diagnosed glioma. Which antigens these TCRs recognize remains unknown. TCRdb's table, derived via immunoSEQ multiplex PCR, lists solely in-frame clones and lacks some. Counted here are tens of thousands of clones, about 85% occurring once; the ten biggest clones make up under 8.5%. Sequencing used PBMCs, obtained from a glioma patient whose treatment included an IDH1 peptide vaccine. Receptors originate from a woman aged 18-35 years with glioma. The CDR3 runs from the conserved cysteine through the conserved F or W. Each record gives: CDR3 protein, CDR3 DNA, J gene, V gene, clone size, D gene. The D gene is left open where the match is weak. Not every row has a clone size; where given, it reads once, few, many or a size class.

CDR3 protein: CASSTEINQPQHF
CDR3 DNA: TGTGCCAGTAGTACGGAAATCAATCAGCCCCAGCATTTT
J gene: TRBJ1-5
V gene: TRBV19
clone size: -
D gene: -

CDR3 protein: CASDRANTEAFF
CDR3 DNA: TGTGCCAGTGACAGAGCGAACACTGAAGCTTTCTTT
J gene: TRBJ1-1
V gene: TRBV19
clone size: -
D gene: -

CDR3 protein: CASSLSLGGLGNQPQHF
CDR3 DNA: TGTGCCAGCAGTCTCAGCCTCGGGGGCCTCGGCAATCAGCCCCAGCATTTT
J gene: TRBJ1-5
V gene: TRBV27
clone size: few
D gene: -

CDR3 protein: CASSWGQYNSPLHF
CDR3 DNA: TGTGCCAGCAGCTGGGGACAGTATAATTCACCCCTCCACTTT
J gene: TRBJ1-6
V gene: TRBV7-2
clone size: -
D gene: TRBD1

CDR3 protein: CASSPRAQTGELFF
CDR3 DNA: TGTGCCAGCAGCCCACGAGCCCAGACCGGGGAGCTGTTTTTT
J gene: TRBJ2-2
V gene: TRBV6-5
clone size: -
D gene: -

CDR3 protein: CASSSTGNTEAFF
CDR3 DNA: TGTGCCAGCAGCTCTACAGGGAACACTGAAGCTTTCTTT
J gene: TRBJ1-1
V gene: TRBV7-6
clone size: few
D gene: -

CDR3 protein: CASSPLDGSYEQYF
CDR3 DNA: TGTGCCAGCAGCCCGTTAGATGGCTCCTACGAGCAGTACTTC
J gene: TRBJ2-7
V gene: TRBV5-4
clone size: -
D gene: -

CDR3 protein: CATSEGGKQPQHF
CDR3 DNA: TGTGCCACCAGCGAAGGGGGGAAACAGCCCCAGCATTTT
J gene: TRBJ1-5
V gene: TRBV15
clone size: few
D gene: -

CDR3 protein: CASSFEGGEAFF
CDR3 DNA: TGTGCCAGCAGTTTTGAGGGGGGCGAGGCTTTCTTT
J gene: TRBJ1-1
V gene: TRBV28
clone size: once
D gene: -

CDR3 protein: CASSDRVLSYNEQFF
CDR3 DNA: TGTGCCAGCTCGGACAGGGTACTCTCCTACAATGAGCAGTTCTTC
J gene: TRBJ2-1
V gene: TRBV2
clone size: -
D gene: TRBD1

CDR3 protein: CASSYGSGQSQETQYF
CDR3 DNA: TGCGCCAGCAGCTACGGATCGGGACAGAGCCAAGAGACCCAGTACTTC
J gene: TRBJ2-5
V gene: TRBV5-1
clone size: -
D gene: TRBD1

CDR3 protein: CASSLSQGYNEQFF
CDR3 DNA: TGTGCCAGCAGTTTATCGCAGGGTTACAATGAGCAGTTCTTC
J gene: TRBJ2-1
V gene: TRBV27
clone size: -
D gene: -

CDR3 protein: CASSYLPGQGNTEAFF
CDR3 DNA: TGTGCCAGCAGCTATCTACCGGGACAGGGGAACACTGAAGCTTTCTTT
J gene: TRBJ1-1
V gene: TRBV11-2
clone size: -
D gene: TRBD1

CDR3 protein: CASQGGPIYEQYF
CDR3 DNA: TGTGCCAGCCAAGGGGGGCCAATCTACGAGCAGTACTTC
J gene: TRBJ2-7
V gene: TRBV19
clone size: -
D gene: -

CDR3 protein: CASSLGGTGLNTEAFF
CDR3 DNA: TGTGCCAGCAGCTTGGGCGGGACAGGGTTGAACACTGAAGCTTTCTTT
J gene: TRBJ1-1
V gene: TRBV5-6
clone size: few
D gene: TRBD1

CDR3 protein: CASSLWDVPGTEAFF
CDR3 DNA: TGCGCCAGCAGCCTCTGGGACGTCCCTGGGACTGAAGCTTTCTTT
J gene: TRBJ1-1
V gene: TRBV4-3
clone size: -
D gene: -

CDR3 protein: CATSRAPGGPYEQYF
CDR3 DNA: TGTGCCACCAGCAGGGCCCCCGGGGGCCCCTACGAGCAGTACTTC
J gene: TRBJ2-7
V gene: TRBV15
clone size: once
D gene: -

CDR3 protein: CASTESLAGGNTGELFF
CDR3 DNA: TGTGCTAGCACCGAGTCTCTAGCGGGAGGGAACACCGGGGAGCTGTTTTTT
J gene: TRBJ2-2
V gene: TRBV7-7
clone size: once
D gene: TRBD2

CDR3 protein: CAWSAPRDRQRYEQYF
CDR3 DNA: TGTGCCTGGAGTGCCCCCCGGGACAGGCAAAGGTACGAGCAGTACTTC
J gene: TRBJ2-7
V gene: TRBV30
clone size: -
D gene: TRBD1

CDR3 protein: CASSLVPVGQTIVYGYTF
CDR3 DNA: TGCGCCAGCAGCTTGGTCCCAGTGGGACAGACTATAGTCTATGGCTACACCTTC
J gene: TRBJ1-2
V gene: TRBV5-1
clone size: -
D gene: TRBD1

CDR3 protein: CASRTGSGNTIYF
CDR3 DNA: TGTGCCAGCAGGACAGGGTCTGGAAACACCATATATTTT
J gene: TRBJ1-3
V gene: TRBV6-1
clone size: -
D gene: TRBD1

CDR3 protein: CSVAGASNQPQHF
CDR3 DNA: TGCAGCGTTGCGGGAGCGAGCAATCAGCCCCAGCATTTT
J gene: TRBJ1-5
V gene: TRBV29-1
clone size: few
D gene: -

CDR3 protein: CASSRSGGWEKLFF
CDR3 DNA: TGTGCCAGCAGTCGGTCGGGGGGCTGGGAAAAACTGTTTTTT
J gene: TRBJ1-4
V gene: TRBV28
clone size: few
D gene: -

CDR3 protein: CSVEGGQSLTGELFF
CDR3 DNA: TGCAGCGTTGAGGGGGGACAGTCCTTAACCGGGGAGCTGTTTTTT
J gene: TRBJ2-2
V gene: TRBV29-1
clone size: -
D gene: -

CDR3 protein: CASSLAARSYEQYF
CDR3 DNA: TGTGCCAGCAGCTTAGCGGCACGGAGCTACGAGCAGTACTTC
J gene: TRBJ2-7
V gene: TRBV7-6
clone size: -
D gene: -

CDR3 protein: CASSQVLGLGKLFF
CDR3 DNA: TGCGCCAGCAGCCAAGTCTTAGGGTTGGGAAAACTGTTTTTT
J gene: TRBJ1-4
V gene: TRBV4-1
clone size: -
D gene: -

CDR3 protein: CASRGQGQGTEAFF
CDR3 DNA: TGTGCCAGTCGAGGACAGGGTCAGGGCACTGAAGCTTTCTTT
J gene: TRBJ1-1
V gene: TRBV19
clone size: -
D gene: TRBD1

CDR3 protein: CASSLGDRGRYEQYF
CDR3 DNA: TGTGCCAGCAGCTTGGGGGACAGGGGGCGCTACGAGCAGTACTTC
J gene: TRBJ2-7
V gene: TRBV5-6
clone size: -
D gene: TRBD1

CDR3 protein: CASSQAVTGTGNTGELFF
CDR3 DNA: TGCGCCAGCAGCCAAGCCGTTACCGGGACAGGGAACACCGGGGAGCTGTTTTTT
J gene: TRBJ2-2
V gene: TRBV4-1
clone size: -
D gene: TRBD1

CDR3 protein: CSVGETQYF
CDR3 DNA: TGCAGTGTCGGGGAGACCCAGTACTTC
J gene: TRBJ2-5
V gene: TRBV20-1
clone size: -
D gene: -

CDR3 protein: CASSLAEQGSYNEQFF
CDR3 DNA: TGCGCCAGCAGCTTGGCCGAGCAGGGGTCCTACAATGAGCAGTTCTTC
J gene: TRBJ2-1
V gene: TRBV5-1
clone size: -
D gene: -

CDR3 protein: CAFGTGFTDTQYF
CDR3 DNA: TGTGCCTTTGGGACTGGATTCACAGATACGCAGTATTTT
J gene: TRBJ2-3
V gene: TRBV30
clone size: -
D gene: -

CDR3 protein: CATRGGEGAVETEAFF
CDR3 DNA: TGTGCCACCCGGGGAGGGGAGGGGGCGGTGGAGACTGAAGCTTTCTTT
J gene: TRBJ1-1
V gene: TRBV5-4
clone size: -
D gene: TRBD1

CDR3 protein: CASSPGQGIHEQYF
CDR3 DNA: TGCGCCAGCAGCCCGGGACAGGGGATCCACGAGCAGTACTTC
J gene: TRBJ2-7
V gene: TRBV5-1
clone size: once
D gene: TRBD1

CDR3 protein: CAIKGVTGELFF
CDR3 DNA: TGTGCTATCAAGGGGGTCACCGGGGAGCTGTTTTTT
J gene: TRBJ2-2
V gene: TRBV10-3
clone size: -
D gene: -

CDR3 protein: CASSSNVWAFF
CDR3 DNA: TGTGCCAGCAGCTCAAATGTATGGGCTTTCTTT
J gene: TRBJ1-1
V gene: TRBV7-9
clone size: -
D gene: -

CDR3 protein: CASSPTSSGNTIYF
CDR3 DNA: TGTGCCAGCTCACCAACGAGCTCTGGAAACACCATATATTTT
J gene: TRBJ1-3
V gene: TRBV18
clone size: few
D gene: -

CDR3 protein: CASRGSVGVTTYEQYF
CDR3 DNA: TGTGCCAGCAGGGGGTCCGTTGGGGTTACCACCTACGAGCAGTACTTC
J gene: TRBJ2-7
V gene: TRBV28
clone size: -
D gene: -

CDR3 protein: CASSLGLGGEQYF
CDR3 DNA: TGTGCCAGCAGCTTGGGATTAGGGGGCGAGCAGTACTTC
J gene: TRBJ2-7
V gene: TRBV5-4
clone size: -
D gene: -

CDR3 protein: CASSEWTSNEQFF
CDR3 DNA: TGTGCCAGCAGTGAATGGACAAGCAATGAGCAGTTCTTC
J gene: TRBJ2-1
V gene: TRBV25-1
clone size: -
D gene: -

CDR3 protein: CASSSLAGEQFF
CDR3 DNA: TGTGCCAGCAGCTCACTAGCCGGTGAGCAGTTCTTC
J gene: TRBJ2-1
V gene: TRBV4-2
clone size: -
D gene: -

CDR3 protein: CASSPLLGDEQFF
CDR3 DNA: TGTGCCAGCAGTCCCCTACTAGGGGATGAGCAGTTCTTC
J gene: TRBJ2-1
V gene: TRBV6-5
clone size: -
D gene: -

CDR3 protein: CASRSPFRDSYTEAFF
CDR3 DNA: TGTGCCAGTAGAAGCCCTTTCCGGGACAGCTACACTGAAGCTTTCTTT
J gene: TRBJ1-1
V gene: TRBV19
clone size: few
D gene: TRBD1

CDR3 protein: CATSSNSNQPQHF
CDR3 DNA: TGTGCCACCAGCAGTAATAGCAATCAGCCCCAGCATTTT
J gene: TRBJ1-5
V gene: TRBV15
clone size: -
D gene: -

CDR3 protein: CASSLETSWAKTQYF
CDR3 DNA: TGTGCTAGCAGCTTAGAGACTAGCTGGGCAAAGACCCAGTACTTC
J gene: TRBJ2-5
V gene: TRBV7-7
clone size: -
D gene: TRBD2

CDR3 protein: CASSREGYSNQPQHF
CDR3 DNA: TGCGCCAGCAGCAGGGAGGGTTATAGCAATCAGCCCCAGCATTTT
J gene: TRBJ1-5
V gene: TRBV5-1
clone size: -
D gene: -

CDR3 protein: CASSSLQGSSYGYTF
CDR3 DNA: TGTGCCAGCAGCTCCCTACAGGGGAGCTCCTATGGCTACACCTTC
J gene: TRBJ1-2
V gene: TRBV5-4
clone size: -
D gene: TRBD1

CDR3 protein: CASSDLGGGQPQHF
CDR3 DNA: TGTGCCAGCAGTGACCTTGGGGGCGGTCAGCCCCAGCATTTT
J gene: TRBJ1-5
V gene: TRBV6-4
clone size: -
D gene: -

CDR3 protein: CASSVTGASPWGYTF
CDR3 DNA: TGTGCCAGCAGCGTCACAGGCGCTTCTCCTTGGGGCTACACCTTC
J gene: TRBJ1-2
V gene: TRBV9
clone size: -
D gene: -

CDR3 protein: CASSYLTGANSPLHF
CDR3 DNA: TGTGCCAGCAGTTACCTAACAGGTGCTAATTCACCCCTCCACTTT
J gene: TRBJ1-6
V gene: TRBV6-6
clone size: -
D gene: -

CDR3 protein: CASSLGKSYGYTF
CDR3 DNA: TGTGCCAGCAGTTTAGGAAAGAGCTATGGCTACACCTTC
J gene: TRBJ1-2
V gene: TRBV27
clone size: -
D gene: -

CDR3 protein: CASSIRIGLFRGESGNTIYF
CDR3 DNA: TGTGCCAGTAGTATCCGAATTGGGTTGTTCAGGGGAGAATCTGGAAACACCATATATTTT
J gene: TRBJ1-3
V gene: TRBV19
clone size: -
D gene: -

CDR3 protein: CAISGSANVLTF
CDR3 DNA: TGTGCCATCAGCGGGTCCGCCAACGTCCTGACTTTC
J gene: TRBJ2-6
V gene: TRBV10-3
clone size: once
D gene: -

CDR3 protein: CASNIAGGGSYNEQFF
CDR3 DNA: TGCGCCAGCAATATAGCGGGGGGGGGCTCCTACAATGAGCAGTTCTTC
J gene: TRBJ2-1
V gene: TRBV10-2
clone size: -
D gene: TRBD2

CDR3 protein: CASSLSPWAAREPQHF
CDR3 DNA: TGTGCCAGTAGTCTCTCCCCATGGGCGGCCAGGGAGCCCCAGCATTTT
J gene: TRBJ1-5
V gene: TRBV19
clone size: -
D gene: -

CDR3 protein: CAIATEFAQPQHF
CDR3 DNA: TGTGCCATCGCGACAGAGTTCGCTCAGCCCCAGCATTTT
J gene: TRBJ1-5
V gene: TRBV10-3
clone size: few
D gene: -

CDR3 protein: CATEPGQGYNEQFF
CDR3 DNA: TGTGCCACAGAGCCGGGACAGGGATACAATGAGCAGTTCTTC
J gene: TRBJ2-1
V gene: TRBV19
clone size: -
D gene: TRBD1

CDR3 protein: CASSLGGQAEAFF
CDR3 DNA: TGTGCCAGCAGCTTAGGAGGACAGGCTGAAGCTTTCTTT
J gene: TRBJ1-1
V gene: TRBV7-9
clone size: few
D gene: TRBD1

CDR3 protein: CSVSEANTEAFF
CDR3 DNA: TGCAGCGTCTCTGAGGCGAACACTGAAGCTTTCTTT
J gene: TRBJ1-1
V gene: TRBV29-1
clone size: -
D gene: -